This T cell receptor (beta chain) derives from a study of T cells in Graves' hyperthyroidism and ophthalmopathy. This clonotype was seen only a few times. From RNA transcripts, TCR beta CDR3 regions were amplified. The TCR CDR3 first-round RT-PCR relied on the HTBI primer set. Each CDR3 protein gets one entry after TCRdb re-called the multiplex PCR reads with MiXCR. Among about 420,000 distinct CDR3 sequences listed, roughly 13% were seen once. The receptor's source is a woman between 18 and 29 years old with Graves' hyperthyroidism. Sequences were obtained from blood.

As DNA, the CDR3 is TGCAGTGCTAGAGATCGACAGCAGGGTTTGGTGGATGGCTACACCTTC. This gives the protein CSARDRQQGLVDGYTF. V usage is TRBV20-1 and J usage is TRBJ1-2; D might be TRBD1 (5 bases). Germline CDR1 and CDR2: DFQATT and SNEGSKA (reference sequence). This CDR3 comprises 16 residues. V lost 0 bases to trimming and J lost 6 bases, with 20 bases between them.